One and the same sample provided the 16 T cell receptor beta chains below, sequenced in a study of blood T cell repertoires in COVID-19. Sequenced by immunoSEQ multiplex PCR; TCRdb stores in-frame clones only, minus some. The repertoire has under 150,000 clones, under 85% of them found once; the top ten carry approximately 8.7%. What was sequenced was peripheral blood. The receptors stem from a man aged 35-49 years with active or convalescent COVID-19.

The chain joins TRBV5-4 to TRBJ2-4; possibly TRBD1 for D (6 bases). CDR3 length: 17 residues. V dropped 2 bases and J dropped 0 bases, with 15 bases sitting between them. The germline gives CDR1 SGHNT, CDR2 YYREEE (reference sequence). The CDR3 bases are TGTGCCAGCAGCTTACGCCAGGGGCCTCTAGCCAAAAACATTCAGTACTTC. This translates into CASSLRQGPLAKNIQYF.

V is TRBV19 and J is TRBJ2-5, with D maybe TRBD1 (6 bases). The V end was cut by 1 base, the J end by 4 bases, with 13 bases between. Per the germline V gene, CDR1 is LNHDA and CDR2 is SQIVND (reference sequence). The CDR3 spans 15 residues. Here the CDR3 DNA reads TGTGCCAGTAGTATAGGGACAGCCTCCCGAGAGACCCAGTACTTC. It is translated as CASSIGTASRETQYF.

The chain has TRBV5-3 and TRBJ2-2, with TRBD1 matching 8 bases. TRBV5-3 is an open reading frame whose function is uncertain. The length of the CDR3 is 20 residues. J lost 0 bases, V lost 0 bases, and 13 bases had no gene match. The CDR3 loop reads CARSLGPGRDRPTNTGELFF. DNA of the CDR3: TGTGCCAGAAGCTTGGGGCCCGGACGGGACAGGCCCACGAACACCGGGGAGCTGTTTTTT.

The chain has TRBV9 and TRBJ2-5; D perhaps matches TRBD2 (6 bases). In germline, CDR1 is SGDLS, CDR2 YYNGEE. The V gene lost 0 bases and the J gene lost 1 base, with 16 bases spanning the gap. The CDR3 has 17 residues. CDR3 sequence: CASSVAPVWGGQETQYF. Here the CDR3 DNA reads TGTGCCAGCAGCGTAGCCCCCGTATGGGGAGGCCAAGAGACCCAGTACTTC.

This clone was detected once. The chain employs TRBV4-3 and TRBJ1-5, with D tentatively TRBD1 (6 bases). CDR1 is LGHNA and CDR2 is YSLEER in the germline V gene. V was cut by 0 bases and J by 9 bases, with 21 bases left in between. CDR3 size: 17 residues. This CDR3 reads CASSQDFSGGGPGPQHF. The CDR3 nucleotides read TGCGCCAGCAGCCAAGATTTCAGCGGGGGGGGGCCGGGGCCCCAGCATTTT.

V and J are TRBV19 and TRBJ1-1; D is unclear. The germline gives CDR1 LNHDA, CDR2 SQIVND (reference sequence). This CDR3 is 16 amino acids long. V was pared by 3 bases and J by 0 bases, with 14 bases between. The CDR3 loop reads CASSMGTARMNTEAFF. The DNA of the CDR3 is TGTGCCAGTAGTATGGGTACAGCCAGAATGAACACTGAAGCTTTCTTT.

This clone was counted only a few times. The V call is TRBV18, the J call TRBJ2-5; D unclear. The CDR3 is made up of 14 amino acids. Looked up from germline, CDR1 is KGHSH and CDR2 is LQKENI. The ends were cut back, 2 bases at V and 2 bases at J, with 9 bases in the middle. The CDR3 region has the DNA TGTGCCAGCTCACCAAACCCGACTCAAGAGACCCAGTACTTC. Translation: CASSPNPTQETQYF. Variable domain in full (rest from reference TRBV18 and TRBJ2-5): NAGVMQNPRHLVRRRGQEARLRCSPMKGHSHVYWYRQLPEEGLKFMVYLQKENIIDESGMPKERFSAEFPKEGPSILRIQQVVRGDSAAYFCASSPNPTQETQYFGPGTRLLVL.

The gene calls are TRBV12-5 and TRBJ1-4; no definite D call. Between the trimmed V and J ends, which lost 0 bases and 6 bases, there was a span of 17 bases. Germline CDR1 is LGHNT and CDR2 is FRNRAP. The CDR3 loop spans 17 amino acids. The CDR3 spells CASGLVYLEAEYEKLFF. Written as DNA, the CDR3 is TGTGCTAGTGGTTTGGTATATTTGGAGGCAGAGTATGAAAAACTGTTTTTT.

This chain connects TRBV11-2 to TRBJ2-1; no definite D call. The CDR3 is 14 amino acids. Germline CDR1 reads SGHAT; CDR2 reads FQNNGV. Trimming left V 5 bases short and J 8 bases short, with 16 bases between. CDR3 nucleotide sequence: TGTGCCAGCAGCATCCCGCGAGCCACCGATGAGCAGTTCTTC. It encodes CASSIPRATDEQFF. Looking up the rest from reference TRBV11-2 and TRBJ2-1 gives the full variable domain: EAGVAQSPRYKIIEKRQSVAFWCNPISGHATLYWYQQILGQGPKLLIQFQNNGVVDDSQLPKDRFSAERLKGVDSTLKIQPAKLEDSAVYLCASSIPRATDEQFFGPGTRLTVL.

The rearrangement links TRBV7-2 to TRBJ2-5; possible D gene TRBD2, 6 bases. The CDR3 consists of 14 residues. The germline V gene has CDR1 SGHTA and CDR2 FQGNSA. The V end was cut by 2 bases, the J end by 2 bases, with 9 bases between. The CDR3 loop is CASSLSLAQETQYF. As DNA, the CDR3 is TGTGCCAGCAGCTTAAGTCTAGCGCAAGAGACCCAGTACTTC.

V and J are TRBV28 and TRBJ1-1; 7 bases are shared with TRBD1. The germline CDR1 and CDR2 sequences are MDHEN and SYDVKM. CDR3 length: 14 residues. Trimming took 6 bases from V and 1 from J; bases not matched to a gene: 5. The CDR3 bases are TGTGCCAGCAGGCGACAGGGTAAGAACACTGAAGCTTTCTTT. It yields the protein CASRRQGKNTEAFF.

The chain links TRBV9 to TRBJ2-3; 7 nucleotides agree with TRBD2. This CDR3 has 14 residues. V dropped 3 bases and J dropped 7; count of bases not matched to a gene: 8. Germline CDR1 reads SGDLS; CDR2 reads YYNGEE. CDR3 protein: CASSGGTSANTQYF. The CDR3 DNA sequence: TGTGCCAGCAGCGGGGGCACTAGCGCGAATACGCAGTATTTT.

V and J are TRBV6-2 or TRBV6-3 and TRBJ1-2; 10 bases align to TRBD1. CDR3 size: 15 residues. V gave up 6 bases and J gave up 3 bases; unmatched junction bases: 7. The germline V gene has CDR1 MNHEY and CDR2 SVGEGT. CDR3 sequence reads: CASSPAGQGDYGYTF. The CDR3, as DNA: TGTGCCAGCAGCCCGGCCGGACAGGGGGACTATGGCTACACCTTC.

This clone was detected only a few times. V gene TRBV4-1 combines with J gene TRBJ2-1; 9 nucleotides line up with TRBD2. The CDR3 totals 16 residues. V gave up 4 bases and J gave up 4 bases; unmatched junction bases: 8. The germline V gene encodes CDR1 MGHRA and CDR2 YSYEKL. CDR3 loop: CASSLAGLATYNEQFF. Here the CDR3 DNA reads TGCGCCAGCAGCCTCGCCGGACTAGCGACTTACAATGAGCAGTTCTTC.

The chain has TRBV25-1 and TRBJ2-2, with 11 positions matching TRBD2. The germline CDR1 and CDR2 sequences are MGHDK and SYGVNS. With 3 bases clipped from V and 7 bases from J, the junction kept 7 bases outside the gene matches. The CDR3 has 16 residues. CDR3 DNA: TGTGCCAGCAGTGACTATAGCGGGGGGGCCCTCGGGGAGCTGTTTTTT. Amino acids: CASSDYSGGALGELFF.

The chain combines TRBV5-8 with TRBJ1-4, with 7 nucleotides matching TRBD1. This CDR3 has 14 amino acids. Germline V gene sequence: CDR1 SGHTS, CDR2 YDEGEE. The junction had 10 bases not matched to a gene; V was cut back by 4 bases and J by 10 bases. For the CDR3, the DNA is TGTGCCAGCAGCCTCGGGACAGCAGAGGGAAAACTGTTTTTT. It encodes CASSLGTAEGKLFF.